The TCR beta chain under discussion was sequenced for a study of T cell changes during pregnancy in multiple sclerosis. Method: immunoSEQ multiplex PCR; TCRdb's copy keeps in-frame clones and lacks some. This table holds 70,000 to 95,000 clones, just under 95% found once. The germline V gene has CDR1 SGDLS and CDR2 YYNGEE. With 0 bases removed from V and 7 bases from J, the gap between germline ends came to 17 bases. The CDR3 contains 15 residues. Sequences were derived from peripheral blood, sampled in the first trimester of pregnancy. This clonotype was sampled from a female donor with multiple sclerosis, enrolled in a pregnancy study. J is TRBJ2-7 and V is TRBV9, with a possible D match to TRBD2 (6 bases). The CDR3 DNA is TGTGCCAGCAGCGTAGGGGGGGACCCTCTGGGAGAGCAGTACTTC. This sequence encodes CASSVGGDPLGEQYF.